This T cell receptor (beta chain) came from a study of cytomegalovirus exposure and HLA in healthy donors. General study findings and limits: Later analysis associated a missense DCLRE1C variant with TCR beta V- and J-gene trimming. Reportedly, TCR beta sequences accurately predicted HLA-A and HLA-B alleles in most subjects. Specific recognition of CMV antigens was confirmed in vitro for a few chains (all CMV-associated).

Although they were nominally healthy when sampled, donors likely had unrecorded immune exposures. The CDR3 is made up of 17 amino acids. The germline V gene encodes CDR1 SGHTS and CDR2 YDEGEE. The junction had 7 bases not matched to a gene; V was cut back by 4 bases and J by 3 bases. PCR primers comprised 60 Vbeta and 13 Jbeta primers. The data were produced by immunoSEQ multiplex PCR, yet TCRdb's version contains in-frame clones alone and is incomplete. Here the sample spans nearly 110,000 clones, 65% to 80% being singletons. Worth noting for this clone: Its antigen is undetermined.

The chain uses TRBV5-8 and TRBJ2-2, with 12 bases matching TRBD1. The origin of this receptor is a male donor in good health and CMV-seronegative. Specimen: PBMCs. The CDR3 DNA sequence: TGTGCCAGCAGCGGGACAGGGGGCATTTTGTACACCGGGGAGCTGTTTTTT. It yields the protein CASSGTGGILYTGELFF.